This TCR beta chain originates from a study of monozygotic twins with inflammatory bowel disease. In regard to this clonotype: Its antigen is not known.

The CDR3 totals 14 residues. Study-wide results and caveats: Patient-to-patient differences in immunosuppressive treatment may have added variability to the repertoires. Between concordant and discordant twins, repertoire similarity failed to differ, a result that limited power may explain.

TCRalpha and TCRbeta cDNA underwent two nested PCRs of roughly 16 and 10 cycles. TCRdb reprocessed the 5' RACE reads and stores each CDR3 protein as one record, lacking DNA. The sample's table shows approximately 330,000 distinct CDR3 sequences. Input material: blood. The chain carries TRBV12-3 or TRBV12-4 and TRBJ2-1; TCRdb designates TRBD2, a call that cannot be tested without DNA. The receptor's source is a human donor with ulcerative colitis or Crohn's disease, or a healthy co-twin of an affected twin (not recorded which). The CDR3 sequence: CASSLFSGNNEQFF.